The rows below give T cell receptor beta chains drawn from one sample of a study of blood T cell repertoires in COVID-19. Using immunoSEQ multiplex PCR, the repertoire was profiled, and TCRdb retains in-frame clones only, with some absent. Of almost 250,000 clones in the sample, more than 75% were seen once. The sequencing sample was made of peripheral blood. These receptors were collected from a woman aged 60 to 75 who had recovered from COVID-19. Both conserved end residues are part of each CDR3. Each record gives: D gene, V gene, J gene, clone size, CDR3 protein, CDR3 DNA. A D gene is named only where the DNA matches it firmly. The size of a clone is reported for some rows only, either as once, few or many, or as a class for expanded clones.

>NA|TRBV2|TRBJ1-1|NA
CASSGGVNTEAFF
TGTGCCAGCAGTGGCGGAGTAAACACTGAAGCTTTCTTT
>NA|TRBV19|TRBJ2-3|NA
CASNNVPITDTQYF
TGTGCCAGTAATAACGTGCCTATCACAGATACGCAGTATTTT
>NA|TRBV18|TRBJ1-1|NA
CGSSPAGRRAEAFF
TGTGGCAGCTCCCCCGCGGGCAGGCGGGCTGAAGCTTTCTTT
>TRBD1|TRBV2|TRBJ2-3|NA
CAGGTGMGDTQYF
TGTGCGGGGGGGACAGGGATGGGAGATACGCAGTATTTT
>TRBD1|TRBV7-8|TRBJ1-1|NA
CASSWSGQGNTEAFF
TGTGCCAGCAGCTGGTCGGGACAGGGGAACACTGAAGCTTTCTTT
>TRBD1|TRBV6-5|TRBJ2-3|NA
CASSYDRVPPNTQYF
TGTGCCAGCAGTTACGACAGGGTGCCACCAAATACGCAGTATTTT
>TRBD1|TRBV7-3|TRBJ2-7|NA
CASSTGVAMQQYF
TGTGCCAGCAGCACAGGGGTAGCTATGCAGCAGTACTTC
>NA|TRBV9|TRBJ1-1|NA
CASSVLSSDTEAFF
TGTGCCAGCAGCGTTCTGAGCAGCGACACTGAAGCTTTCTTT
>NA|TRBV27|TRBJ2-7|NA
CASSSGWARTSYEQYF
TGTGCCAGCAGCTCAGGGTGGGCAAGAACTTCCTACGAGCAGTACTTC
>TRBD1|TRBV6-4|TRBJ2-1|few
CASSDEARGGEEQFF
TGTGCCAGCAGTGACGAGGCTAGAGGGGGCGAAGAGCAGTTCTTC
>NA|TRBV19|TRBJ2-3|NA
CASSMTAGPSSTQYF
TGTGCCAGTAGTATGACAGCAGGACCCTCGAGTACGCAGTATTTT
>NA|TRBV19|TRBJ1-5|NA
CASSASLHQPQHF
TGTGCCAGTAGTGCGTCCCTGCATCAGCCCCAGCATTTT
>NA|TRBV6-5|TRBJ2-7|NA
CASSYSRVSEQYF
TGTGCCAGCAGTTACTCGAGAGTGAGTGAGCAGTACTTC
>NA|TRBV7-2|TRBJ2-3|NA
CASNRQGGNTDTQYF
TGTGCCAGCAACCGCCAAGGCGGGAACACAGATACGCAGTATTTT
>TRBD2|TRBV4-2|TRBJ2-1|NA
CASSQGSTSGSYNEQFF
TGTGCCAGCAGCCAAGGGTCGACTAGCGGGTCCTACAATGAGCAGTTCTTC
>NA|TRBV3-1/TRBV3-2|TRBJ2-1|NA
CASSQDTGVWNEQFF
TGTGCCAGCAGCCAAGACACGGGGGTTTGGAATGAGCAGTTCTTC
>NA|TRBV5-1|TRBJ2-7|NA
CASSDSSYEQYF
TGCGCCAGCAGCGACAGCTCCTACGAGCAGTACTTC
>TRBD2|TRBV5-4|TRBJ2-5|NA
CATASGGAVQETQYF
TGTGCCACAGCTAGCGGGGGGGCGGTCCAAGAGACCCAGTACTTC
>TRBD1|TRBV11-2|TRBJ2-5|NA
CASSPQLGTGGQETQYF
TGTGCCAGCAGCCCACAATTGGGGACAGGGGGCCAGGAGACCCAGTACTTC
>NA|TRBV5-1|TRBJ2-3|NA
CASNSIGLGDTQYF
TGCGCCAGCAATTCCATCGGACTGGGGGATACGCAGTATTTT
>NA|TRBV7-3|TRBJ1-2|NA
CASSPGMGGYTF
TGTGCCAGCAGCCCGGGAATGGGGGGCTACACCTTC
>TRBD1|TRBV25-1|TRBJ1-5|NA
CASSEPGGHQPQHF
TGTGCCAGCAGTGAACCAGGGGGACATCAGCCCCAGCATTTT
>NA|TRBV6-2/TRBV6-3|TRBJ2-7|NA
CASSYEAGYEQYF
TGTGCCAGCAGTTACGAGGCAGGGTACGAGCAGTACTTC
>TRBD1|TRBV6-6|TRBJ1-2|NA
CASSYYQGANYGYTF
TGTGCCAGCAGTTACTACCAGGGGGCGAACTATGGCTACACCTTC
>NA|TRBV7-2|TRBJ1-2|NA
CASSLERLYGYTF
TGTGCCAGCAGCTTAGAGCGGCTCTATGGCTACACCTTC
>NA|TRBV4-2|TRBJ1-6|NA
CASSQVGDSPLHF
TGTGCCAGCAGCCAAGTGGGAGATTCACCCCTCCACTTT
>NA|TRBV7-8|TRBJ1-1|once
CASSQWTRMNTEAFF
TGTGCCAGCAGCCAATGGACACGCATGAACACTGAAGCTTTCTTT